The clone carrying this T cell receptor beta chain was seen repeatedly, ten times or more. Its antigen is currently unknown. The V gene lost 6 bases and the J gene lost 7 bases, with 13 bases spanning the gap. The CDR3 consists of 13 residues. TCRdb processed the RT-PCR reads anew with MiXCR; each CDR3 protein has one entry. In the table there are fewer than 550,000 distinct CDR3 sequences, 25% of which are singletons. These data are taken from a study of response to subunit inactivated influenza vaccine. Study results and caveats: T cells newly recruited by each seasonal influenza vaccination are few, the authors suggested.

The chain carries TRBV12-3 or TRBV12-4 and TRBJ1-5; D might be TRBD1 (5 bases). Specimen: CD4+ T cells sorted from PBMCs, collected 4 to 6 days after vaccination. The clonotype comes from a man over 45 who received an inactivated influenza vaccine. The CDR3 sequence is CASRRGGAQPQHF. CDR3 in DNA: TGTGCCAGCAGAAGGGGCGGGGCCCAGCCCCAGCATTTT.